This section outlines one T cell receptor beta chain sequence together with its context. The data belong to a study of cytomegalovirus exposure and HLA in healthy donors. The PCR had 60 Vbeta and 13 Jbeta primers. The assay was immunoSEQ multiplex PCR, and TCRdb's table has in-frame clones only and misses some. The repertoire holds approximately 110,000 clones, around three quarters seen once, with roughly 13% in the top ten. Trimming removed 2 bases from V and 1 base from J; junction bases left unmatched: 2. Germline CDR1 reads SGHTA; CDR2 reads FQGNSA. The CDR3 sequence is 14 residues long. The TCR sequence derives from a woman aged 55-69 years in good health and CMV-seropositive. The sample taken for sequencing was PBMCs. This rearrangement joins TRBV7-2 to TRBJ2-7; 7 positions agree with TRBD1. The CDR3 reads CASSLTTGSYEQYF. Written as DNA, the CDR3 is TGTGCCAGCAGCTTAACGACAGGGTCCTACGAGCAGTACTTC.